Listed here is a single T cell receptor beta chain. This sample is part of a study of CD8 T cells in Susac syndrome. After extraction with the RNeasy kit, roughly 0.45 to 1 ug of the RNA was reverse transcribed using random hexamers. TCRdb re-called the immunoSEQ multiplex PCR reads with MiXCR, one entry per CDR3 protein. The sample shows more than 150,000 distinct CDR3 sequences, 90% to 97% of them seen only once. Trimming took off 3 bases at V and 5 bases at J, with 14 bases between the two ends. CDR1 is SGDLS and CDR2 is YYNGEE in the germline V gene. The length of the CDR3 is 14 residues. The clonotype originates from a human donor with Susac syndrome. Sequences were obtained from CD4+ T cells from PBMCs. The V and J genes are TRBV9 and TRBJ2-5; D remains ambiguous. CDR3 sequence: CASSELGTGETQYF. The DNA of the CDR3 is TGTGCCAGCAGCGAGTTGGGCACGGGTGAGACCCAGTACTTC.